The source of this T cell receptor beta chain is a study of metastatic and nonmetastatic thyroid tumors. Thyroid surgery had not been preceded by any treatment in any patient. From the PCR reads, TCRdb re-called clones with MiXCR. In the table there are about 26,000 clones, roughly 25% of which are singletons. With V trimmed by 4 bases and J by 6 bases, 4 bases remained unmatched. CDR3 length equals 13 residues. Looked up from germline, CDR1 is MNHEY and CDR2 is SVGAGI. This clone was found a few times. The sequence came from a female donor with papillary thyroid cancer or a benign thyroid nodule (not recorded which). Some clones in this sample may be carry-over from other donors' samples. The chain has TRBV6-5 and TRBJ1-1, with 8 positions matching TRBD1. Sequences were obtained from blood. The CDR3 sequence is CASSSIQGAEAFF. For the CDR3, the DNA is TGTGCCAGCAGTTCCATACAGGGGGCTGAAGCTTTCTTT.